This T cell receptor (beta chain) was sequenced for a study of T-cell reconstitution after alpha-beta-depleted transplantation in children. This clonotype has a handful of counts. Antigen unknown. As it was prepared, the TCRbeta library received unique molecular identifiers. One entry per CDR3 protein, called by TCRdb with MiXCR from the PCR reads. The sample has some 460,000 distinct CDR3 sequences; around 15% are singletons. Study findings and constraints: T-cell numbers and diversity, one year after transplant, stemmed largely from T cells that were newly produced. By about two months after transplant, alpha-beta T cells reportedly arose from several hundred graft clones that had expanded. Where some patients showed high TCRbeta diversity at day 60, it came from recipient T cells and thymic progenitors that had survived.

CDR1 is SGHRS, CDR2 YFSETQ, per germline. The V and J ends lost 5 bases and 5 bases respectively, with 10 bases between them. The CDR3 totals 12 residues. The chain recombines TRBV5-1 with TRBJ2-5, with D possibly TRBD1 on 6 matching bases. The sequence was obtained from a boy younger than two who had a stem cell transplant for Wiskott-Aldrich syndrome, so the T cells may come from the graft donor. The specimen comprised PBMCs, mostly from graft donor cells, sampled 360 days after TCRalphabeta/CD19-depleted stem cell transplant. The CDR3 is CASRERGETQYF. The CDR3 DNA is TGCGCCAGCAGAGAGAGGGGGGAGACCCAGTACTTC. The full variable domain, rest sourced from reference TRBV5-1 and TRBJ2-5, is KAGVTQTPRYLIKTRGQQVTLSCSPISGHRSVSWYQQTPGQGLQFLFEYFSETQRNKGNFPGRFSGRQFSNSRSEMNVSTLELGDSALYLCASRERGETQYFGPGTRLLVL.